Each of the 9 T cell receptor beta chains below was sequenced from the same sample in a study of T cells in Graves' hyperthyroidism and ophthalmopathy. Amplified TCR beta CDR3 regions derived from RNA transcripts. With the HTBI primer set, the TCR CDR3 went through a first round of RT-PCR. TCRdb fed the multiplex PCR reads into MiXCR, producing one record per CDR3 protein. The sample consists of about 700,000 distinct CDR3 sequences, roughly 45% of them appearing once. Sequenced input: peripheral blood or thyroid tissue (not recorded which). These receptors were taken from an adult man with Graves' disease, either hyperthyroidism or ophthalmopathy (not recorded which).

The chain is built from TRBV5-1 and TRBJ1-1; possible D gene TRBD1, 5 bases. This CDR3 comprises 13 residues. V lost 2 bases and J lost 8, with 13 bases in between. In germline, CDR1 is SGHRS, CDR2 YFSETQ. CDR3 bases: TGCGCCAGCAGCTTAATCACGGCAGGGGAAGCTTTCTTT. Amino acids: CASSLITAGEAFF.

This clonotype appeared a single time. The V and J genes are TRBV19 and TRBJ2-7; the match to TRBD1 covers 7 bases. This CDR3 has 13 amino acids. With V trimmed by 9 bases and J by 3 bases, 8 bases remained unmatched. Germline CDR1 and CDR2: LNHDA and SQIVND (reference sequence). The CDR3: CASRWTGDYEQYF. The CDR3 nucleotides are TGTGCCAGCAGATGGACAGGTGACTACGAGCAGTACTTC.

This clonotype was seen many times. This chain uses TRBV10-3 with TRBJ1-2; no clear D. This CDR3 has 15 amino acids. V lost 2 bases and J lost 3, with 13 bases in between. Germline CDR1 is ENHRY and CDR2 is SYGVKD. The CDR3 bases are TGTGCCATCAGTGAGGGCCGACGGACCGACTATGGCTACACCTTC. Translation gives CAISEGRRTDYGYTF.

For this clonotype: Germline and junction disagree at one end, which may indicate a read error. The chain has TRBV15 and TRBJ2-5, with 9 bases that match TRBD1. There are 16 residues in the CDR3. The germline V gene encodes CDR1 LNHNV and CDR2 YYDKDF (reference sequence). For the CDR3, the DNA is TGTGCCACCAGCAGAATCCCGGGACAGGGAGGAGAGACCCAATACTTC. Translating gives CATSRIPGQGGETQYF.

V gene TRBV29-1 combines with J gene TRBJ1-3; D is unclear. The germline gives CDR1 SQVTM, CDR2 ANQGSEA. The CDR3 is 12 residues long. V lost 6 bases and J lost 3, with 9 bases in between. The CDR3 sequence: CSVKGFGNTIYF. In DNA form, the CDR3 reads TGCAGCGTCAAAGGGTTTGGAAACACCATATATTTT. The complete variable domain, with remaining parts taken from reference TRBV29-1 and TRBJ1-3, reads SAVISQKPSRDICQRGTSLTIQCQVDSQVTMMFWYRQQPGQSLTLIATANQGSEATYESGFVIDKFPISRPNLTFSTLTVSNMSPEDSSIYLCSVKGFGNTIYFGEGSWLTVV.

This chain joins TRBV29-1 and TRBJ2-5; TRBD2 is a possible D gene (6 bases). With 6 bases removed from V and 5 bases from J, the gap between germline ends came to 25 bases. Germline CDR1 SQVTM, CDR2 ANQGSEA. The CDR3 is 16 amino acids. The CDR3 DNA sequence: TGCAGCGTCCCCCCCCCCCATCGGGGCGGGAAGGAGACCCAGTACTTC. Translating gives CSVPPPHRGGKETQYF.

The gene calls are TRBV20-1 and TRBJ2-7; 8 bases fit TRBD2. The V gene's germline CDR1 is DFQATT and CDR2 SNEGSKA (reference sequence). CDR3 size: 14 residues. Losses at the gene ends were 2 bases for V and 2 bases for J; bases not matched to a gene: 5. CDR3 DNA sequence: TGCAGTGCTAGACGAGGACTAGCCACCTACGAGCAGTACTTC. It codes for CSARRGLATYEQYF.

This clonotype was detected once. DNA of the CDR3: TGTGCCACCAGTGATTCCAACCGGGGCACCGTGTCCCACGAGCAGTACTTC. Protein: CATSDSNRGTVSHEQYF. The V and J genes are TRBV24-1 and TRBJ2-7; D could derive from TRBD1 or TRBD2 (5 bases each). Germline CDR1 KGHDR, CDR2 SFDVKD. With 2 bases removed from V and 5 bases from J, the gap between germline ends came to 21 bases. The CDR3 is 17 residues long.

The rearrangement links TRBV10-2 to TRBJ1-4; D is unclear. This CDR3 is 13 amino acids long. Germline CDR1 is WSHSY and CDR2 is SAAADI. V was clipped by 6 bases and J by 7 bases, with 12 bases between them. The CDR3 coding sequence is TGCGCCAGCAGACAGACCCGGGTTGAAAAACTGTTTTTT. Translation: CASRQTRVEKLFF.